This section outlines one T cell receptor beta chain sequence together with its context. Its antigen is not known. This specimen belongs to a study of cytomegalovirus exposure and HLA in healthy donors. Study-wide context: The same platform as the approximately 660 first-cohort repertoires was used for the 120 validation repertoires, a later analysis reported.

General study results and limits: Rarity held for most TCR sequences, but there were some public TCRs that occurred in many donors.

Between the trimmed V and J ends, which lost 3 bases and 2 bases, there was a span of 14 bases. CDR1 and CDR2 from the germline V gene are SGHDT and YYEEEE. The CDR3 covers 15 residues. The table came from immunoSEQ multiplex PCR; TCRdb's copy has only in-frame clones and leaves some out. The sample yields about 180,000 clones, roughly 85% seen once. The donors formed part of the roughly 120-subject validation cohort, distinct from the roughly 670-subject first cohort. The specimen was PBMCs. The clonotype was recovered from a man between 18 and 35 years old in good health and CMV-seropositive. V is TRBV5-6 and J is TRBJ2-5, with unresolved D. For the CDR3, the DNA is TGTGCCAGCAGCTCGAGCCTAGGTTCACAAGAGACCCAGTACTTC. Residues: CASSSSLGSQETQYF.